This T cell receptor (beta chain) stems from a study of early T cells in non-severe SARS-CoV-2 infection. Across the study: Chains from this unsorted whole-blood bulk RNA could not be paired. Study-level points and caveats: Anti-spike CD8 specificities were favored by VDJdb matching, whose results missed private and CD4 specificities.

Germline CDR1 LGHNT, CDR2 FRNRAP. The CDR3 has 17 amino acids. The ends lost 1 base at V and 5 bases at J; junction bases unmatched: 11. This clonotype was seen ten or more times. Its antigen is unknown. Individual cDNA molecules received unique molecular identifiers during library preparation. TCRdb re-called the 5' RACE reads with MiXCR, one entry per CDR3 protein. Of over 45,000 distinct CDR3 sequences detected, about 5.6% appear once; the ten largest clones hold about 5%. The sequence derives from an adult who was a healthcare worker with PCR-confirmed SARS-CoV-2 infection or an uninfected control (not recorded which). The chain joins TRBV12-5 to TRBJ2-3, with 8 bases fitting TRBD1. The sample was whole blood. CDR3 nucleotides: TGTGCTAGTGGTTTGGATCAGGGGGCGCCGATTAGAGATACGCAGTATTTT. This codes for CASGLDQGAPIRDTQYF.